This T cell receptor (beta chain) is from a study of T cells in localized non-small cell lung cancer. Study observations and caveats: Uninvolved adjacent lung had higher T cell clonality than tumor and all other tissues. Turning up in adjacent lung were a median about 61 of the top 100 tumor clones.

This clone was observed a few times. Its antigen is undetermined. Here immunoSEQ multiplex PCR was the method, and the copy in TCRdb shows in-frame clones only, minus some. The sample yields approximately 10,000 clones, roughly 82% seen once. The CDR3 is 16 residues long. The germline CDR1 and CDR2 sequences are LNHDA and SQIVND (reference sequence). The J segment lost 3 bases and the V segment lost 6 bases, leaving 12 bases of the junction unmatched. The V and J genes are TRBV19 and TRBJ2-7; TRBD1 matches at 9 bases. The TCR originated in a female donor at least 60 years old with stage II lung adenocarcinoma. The sequences come from peripheral blood mononuclear cells, collected before any cancer treatment. The CDR3 coding sequence is TGTGCCAGTAGGAACCGGGGACAGGGCTTAAACTACGAGCAGTACTTC. It yields the protein CASRNRGQGLNYEQYF.